A single sample is the source of the 17 T cell receptor beta chains below, sequenced in a study of blood T cell repertoires in COVID-19. Clones were sequenced by immunoSEQ multiplex PCR, and TCRdb holds only the in-frame ones, with some missing. The data show about 140,000 clones, about 80% seen once. The sequenced material came from peripheral blood. These receptors were taken from a man in his fifties with acute or convalescent COVID-19.

The chain uses TRBV7-2 and TRBJ2-2, with no clear D. Germline CDR1 reads SGHTA; CDR2 reads FQGNSA. The CDR3 spans 13 residues. V was pared by 7 bases and J by 6 bases, with 12 bases between. The CDR3 nucleotides are TGTGCCAGCACTAGATCATATCCCGGGGAGCTGTTTTTT. Protein product: CASTRSYPGELFF.

The rearrangement links TRBV6-5 to TRBJ1-5; 7 bases fit TRBD1. The CDR3 runs to 15 residues. V lost 6 bases and J lost 3; bases outside the gene matches: 8. Germline assignment: CDR1 MNHEY and CDR2 SVGAGI. The CDR3: CASRDRQGVNQPQHF. The CDR3 region has the DNA TGTGCCAGCAGGGATAGACAGGGTGTCAATCAGCCCCAGCATTTT.

The CDR3 reads CASSLLSADTEAFF. The CDR3 DNA reads as TGTGCCAGCAGCTTACTATCCGCTGACACTGAAGCTTTCTTT. The chain carries TRBV7-8 and TRBJ1-1; D unclear. With 2 bases removed from V and 3 bases from J, the gap between germline ends came to 10 bases. CDR1 is SGHVS, CDR2 FQNEAQ, per germline. The CDR3 is 14 residues long. The variable domain in full, completed from reference TRBV7-8 and TRBJ1-1, reads GAGVSQSPRYKVAKRGQDVALRCDPISGHVSLFWYQQALGQGPEFLTYFQNEAQLDKSGLPSDRFFAERPEGSVSTLKIQRTQQEDSAVYLCASSLLSADTEAFFGQGTRLTVV.

This chain uses TRBV28 with TRBJ1-6; 9 bases agree with TRBD1. CDR3 length equals 19 residues. Trimming took 4 bases from V and 9 from J; bases not matched to a gene: 19. Germline CDR1 MDHEN, CDR2 SYDVKM. This CDR3 is CASSSGVGTGLKIGSPLHF. The CDR3 DNA sequence: TGTGCCAGCAGTTCGGGAGTCGGGACAGGGTTGAAAATAGGTTCACCCCTCCACTTT.

V gene TRBV19 combines with J gene TRBJ2-7; 7 positions agree with TRBD1. Per germline, CDR1 LNHDA and CDR2 SQIVND (reference sequence). With 4 bases clipped from V and 2 bases from J, the junction kept 5 bases outside the gene matches. This CDR3 spans 14 amino acids. The CDR3 sequence: CASSKEGQPYEQYF. CDR3 DNA sequence: TGTGCCAGTAGTAAAGAGGGACAGCCCTACGAGCAGTACTTC.

The rearrangement joins TRBV6-5 to TRBJ2-1; 8 nucleotides align to TRBD2. Trimming took 6 bases from V and 7 from J; bases not matched to a gene: 11. This CDR3 is built from 15 residues. The germline CDR1 and CDR2 sequences are MNHEY and SVGAGI. The CDR3: CASREIAGPGNEQFF. The CDR3 DNA follows: TGTGCCAGCAGGGAGATAGCGGGGCCAGGGAATGAGCAGTTCTTC.

This chain links TRBV19 with TRBJ1-6, with D unclear. This CDR3 region has 14 residues. CDR1 LNHDA and CDR2 SQIVND come from the germline V gene (reference sequence). Trimming shortened V by 8 bases and J by 10 bases, and 18 bases separated the two germline ends. The CDR3, as DNA: TGTGCCAGTCGTGACATCGTGGTGGGCTCACCCCTCCACTTT. Amino acids: CASRDIVVGSPLHF.

This clone was recorded at least ten times. CDR3 nucleotides: TGTGCCAGCAGCTGGGGACAGGGGGAGTACAATGAGCAGTTCTTC. Amino acids: CASSWGQGEYNEQFF. The chain joins TRBV7-2 to TRBJ2-1, with TRBD1 identical over 11 bases. The CDR3 loop spans 15 amino acids. Germline V lookup: CDR1 SGHTA, CDR2 FQGNSA. The V gene end was trimmed by 4 bases and the J gene end by 4 bases; junction bases not matched to a gene: 3.

The chain is built from TRBV4-1 and TRBJ2-3; D is perhaps TRBD1 (6 bases). There are 17 residues in the CDR3. V lost 0 bases and J 6 bases, leaving 19 bases between the germline ends. Germline V CDR1 and CDR2: MGHRA, YSYEKL. The DNA of the CDR3 is TGCGCCAGCAGCCAAGATCCGTCAGGGGCCCTAAGGGATACGCAGTATTTT. It specifies CASSQDPSGALRDTQYF.

The V gene is TRBV6-1, the J gene TRBJ1-6; a weak D match, TRBD1 (5 bases). CDR1 and CDR2 from the germline V gene are MNHNS and SASEGT. The V and J ends lost 3 bases and 7 bases respectively, with 7 bases between them. This CDR3 contains 13 residues. The CDR3 region has the DNA TGTGCCAGCAGTGAGACAGAAAATTCACCCCTCCACTTT. Translation gives CASSETENSPLHF.

V is TRBV4-1 and J is TRBJ1-2; D possibly corresponds to TRBD1 (6 bases). V dropped 0 bases and J dropped 3 bases, with 14 bases sitting between them. The length of the CDR3 is 16 residues. The germline CDR1 and CDR2 sequences are MGHRA and YSYEKL. Here the CDR3 reads CASSQEGTGSDYGYTF. In nucleotides, the CDR3 is TGCGCCAGCAGCCAAGAAGGTACAGGGAGTGACTATGGCTACACCTTC.

This chain links TRBV19 with TRBJ2-5; 9 bases fit TRBD1. V shed 5 bases and J 2 bases; nucleotides not matched to a gene: 6. The V gene's germline CDR1 is LNHDA and CDR2 SQIVND (reference sequence). The CDR3 loop spans 15 amino acids. The CDR3 DNA is TGTGCCAGTAGTCCCCCCGGACAGGGGCAAGAGACCCAGTACTTC. Its translation is CASSPPGQGQETQYF.

The V call is TRBV27, the J call TRBJ2-2; D gene unclear. There are 14 residues in the CDR3. Deletions cut 5 bases from V and 4 bases from J, with 11 bases between. Germline CDR1 reads MNHEY; CDR2 reads SMNVEV (reference sequence). The chain's CDR3 is CASSPPRGTGELFF. The CDR3 region has the DNA TGTGCCAGCAGTCCCCCTCGCGGCACCGGGGAGCTGTTTTTT.

The V and J genes are TRBV4-1 and TRBJ2-7, with TRBD2 matching 9 bases. Germline V gene sequence: CDR1 MGHRA, CDR2 YSYEKL. CDR3 size: 13 residues. Losses at the gene ends were 4 bases for V and 7 bases for J; bases not matched to a gene: 5. CDR3 DNA: TGCGCCAGCAGCCCGAGCGGGGGGACTGAGCAGTACTTC. Amino acids: CASSPSGGTEQYF.

The V and J genes are TRBV9 and TRBJ1-5, with 9 bases matching TRBD1. Germline V gene data show CDR1 as SGDLS and CDR2 as YYNGEE. The CDR3 extends over 15 amino acids. Trimming at V came to 3 bases and at J to 10 bases, leaving 11 bases not matched to a gene. The CDR3 spells CASSATGTGNEPQHF. CDR3 DNA sequence: TGTGCCAGCAGCGCGACCGGGACAGGGAACGAACCCCAGCATTTT.

The CDR3: CASSAGPVAPLHF. The CDR3 DNA reads as TGTGCCAGCAGCGCGGGACCTGTGGCACCCCTCCACTTT. This chain connects TRBV7-2 to TRBJ1-6; tentatively, D is TRBD1 (5 bases). Trimming removed 5 bases at V and 11 bases at J, with 13 bases between. The CDR3 is 13 amino acids. CDR1 SGHTA and CDR2 FQGNSA come from the germline V gene.

The CDR3 loop is CASSLYRSYEQYF. As DNA, the CDR3 is TGCGCCAGCAGCCTATACCGCTCCTACGAGCAGTACTTC. V and J are TRBV5-1 and TRBJ2-7, with unresolved D. Trimming took 4 bases from V and 0 from J, leaving 8 bases between them. The CDR3 contains 13 residues. In germline, CDR1 is SGHRS, CDR2 YFSETQ.